The T cell receptor (beta chain) under discussion was sequenced for a study of shared clonotypes between healthy human individuals. Study background: In total, the donors were two women and a few men aged 18 to 49.

The genomic DNA of each subset was split evenly across several immunoSEQ plates. Each PCR replicate run on unsorted PBMC took in about 300 ng DNA, tens of thousands of T cell genomes. Original analysis: Junction-only immunoSEQ data arrived without quality scores, meaning filtering differed. The protocol was immunoSEQ multiplex PCR, while the TCRdb copy is restricted to in-frame clones and leaves out a portion. V, J and clone size are those of that table, while D and trimming were read from the DNA. This table holds a few hundred thousand clones, about 74% found once. J was trimmed by 7 bases and V by 2 bases; bases with no gene match: 5. This CDR3 is built from 14 residues. Germline V CDR1 and CDR2: SGDLS, YYNGEE.

The receptor was isolated from a woman in her 40s in good health. Some clones in this sample may be carry-over from other donors' samples. The material sequenced was PBMCs. The chain recombines TRBV9 with TRBJ2-5; TRBD1 matches 10 bases. CDR3 sequence (DNA): TGTGCCAGCAGCGTGACAGGGGGCGGAGGGACCCAGTACTTC. This codes for CASSVTGGGGTQYF.